These 29 T cell receptor beta chains came from one sample sequenced in a study of T-cell reconstitution after alpha-beta-depleted transplantation in children. Preparation of the TCRbeta library was carried out with unique molecular identifiers. One entry per CDR3 protein, called by TCRdb with MiXCR from the PCR reads. Seen here are 40,000 to 55,000 distinct CDR3 sequences, 7.5% to 10% observed once, and the top ten hold 27%. The sequencing here drew on PBMCs, mostly from graft donor cells, taken 60 days after TCRalphabeta/CD19-depleted stem cell transplant. The receptors shown here come from a male patient under 10 years old who had a stem cell transplant for chronic granulomatous disease, so the T cells may come from the graft donor.

The chain employs TRBV12-3 or TRBV12-4 and TRBJ2-1; TRBD1 matches 10 bases. There are 14 residues in the CDR3. V lost 1 base to trimming and J lost 12 bases; unmatched junction nucleotides: 6. The CDR3 DNA sequence: TGTGCCAGCAGTTTAGGGGGGACAGGGGTGGGGCAGTTCTTC. Amino acid sequence: CASSLGGTGVGQFF.

The table lists this clonotype with many counts. V and J are TRBV7-6 and TRBJ1-5; possible D gene TRBD1, 6 bases. Deletions cut 1 base from V and 7 bases from J, with 14 bases between. The CDR3 length is 15 residues. Germline lookup yields CDR1 SGHVS and CDR2 FNYEAQ. The CDR3 region has the DNA TGTGCCAGCAGCTTAGGGGGGGGGGCCCACCAGCCCCAGCATTTT. The encoded protein is CASSLGGGAHQPQHF. The whole variable domain, remainder taken from reference TRBV7-6 and TRBJ1-5, is GAGVSQSPRYKVTKRGQDVALRCDPISGHVSLYWYRQALGQGPEFLTYFNYEAQQDKSGLPNDRFSAERPEGSISTLTIQRTEQRDSAMYRCASSLGGGAHQPQHFGDGTRLSIL.

This clonotype was recorded many times. This chain uses TRBV4-2 with TRBJ1-6, with D hard to call. The CDR3 is 13 residues long. The ends were cut back, 4 bases at V and 7 bases at J, with 8 bases in the middle. Germline values: CDR1 LGHNA, CDR2 YNFKEQ. CDR3 sequence: CASSPRENSPLHF. The CDR3 DNA reads TGTGCCAGCAGCCCAAGGGAGAATTCACCCCTCCACTTT.

The chain recombines TRBV3-1 with TRBJ2-3; 7 bases match TRBD1. The junction had 18 bases not matched to a gene; V was cut back by 10 bases and J by 2 bases. This CDR3 contains 17 residues. Per germline, CDR1 LGHDT and CDR2 YNNKEL (reference sequence). CDR3 residues: CATCQDLGGQLTDTQYF. DNA for the CDR3: TGTGCCACCTGCCAAGATTTAGGGGGCCAACTCACAGATACGCAGTATTTT.

This clonotype showed up many times. V usage is TRBV5-1 and J usage is TRBJ2-7, with unresolved D. This CDR3 has 12 residues. In germline, CDR1 is SGHRS, CDR2 YFSETQ. V lost 3 bases and J lost 4, with 8 bases in between. CDR3: CASSSDGYEQYF. The CDR3 bases are TGCGCCAGCAGCTCGGACGGGTACGAGCAGTACTTC.

This clonotype was found many times. The CDR3 nucleotides are TGCGCCAGCAGCTTGCTCCAGAGCTCCTACAATGAGCAGTTCTTC. Its protein is CASSLLQSSYNEQFF. The chain carries TRBV5-1 and TRBJ2-1; no clear D gene. Trimming cost V 1 base and J 0 bases, with 8 bases left between them. Germline CDR1 SGHRS, CDR2 YFSETQ. CDR3 size: 15 residues.

This clonotype was seen repeatedly, ten times or more. The chain uses TRBV19 and TRBJ1-2; D call uncertain. CDR1 is LNHDA, CDR2 SQIVND, per germline (reference sequence). Trimming removed 3 bases from V and 1 base from J, with 12 bases in between. CDR3 length: 15 residues. CDR3: CASSIGLINNYGYTF. The CDR3 nucleotides are TGTGCCAGTAGTATTGGCCTGATTAATAACTATGGCTACACCTTC.

This clonotype was seen ten or more times. The chain joins TRBV25-1 to TRBJ1-2; D is unclear. CDR1 and CDR2 from the germline V gene are MGHDK and SYGVNS. The CDR3 has 13 residues. Trimming cost V 3 bases and J 6 bases, with 11 bases left between them. For the CDR3, the DNA is TGTGCCAGCAGTGAGAGGGTTGAGCATGGCTACACCTTC. This gives the protein CASSERVEHGYTF.

This clonotype was seen at least ten times. The chain recombines TRBV4-3 with TRBJ1-2; D gene ambiguous. This CDR3 is 15 amino acids long. Germline loops: CDR1 LGHNA, CDR2 YSLEER. Trimming removed 0 bases at V and 2 bases at J, with 10 bases between. CDR3 coding DNA: TGCGCCAGCAGCCAAGATCCCACAGAGAACTATGGCTACACCTTC. Its translation is CASSQDPTENYGYTF.

This clonotype appeared many times. V usage is TRBV5-8 and J usage is TRBJ2-1; D not certain. The CDR3 covers 16 residues. The V end lost 0 bases, the J end lost 4 bases, and 14 bases lay between the germline ends. Germline V gene lookup returns CDR1 SGHTS and CDR2 YDEGEE. The CDR3: CASSLVGIPKYNEQFF. CDR3 nucleotide sequence: TGTGCCAGCAGCTTGGTGGGGATTCCTAAATACAATGAGCAGTTCTTC. Based on the CDR3 plus reference TRBV5-8 and TRBJ2-1, the full variable domain is EAGVTQSPTHLIKTRGQQATLRCSPISGHTSVYWYQQALGLGLQFLLWYDEGEERNRGNFPPRFSGRQFPNYSSELNVNALELEDSALYLCASSLVGIPKYNEQFFGPGTRLTVL.

This clonotype was counted ten times or more. This chain joins TRBV2 and TRBJ2-1, with D hard to call. Germline lookup yields CDR1 SNHLY and CDR2 FYNNEI. Trimming cost V 6 bases and J 14 bases, with 8 bases left between them. This CDR3 contains 9 residues. CDR3 nucleotides: TGTGCCAGCAGGGATTCAGAGTTCTTC. Its protein is CASRDSEFF.

This clonotype appeared many times. This rearrangement joins TRBV7-2 to TRBJ1-1; perhaps TRBD1 as D (5 bases). Germline V gene sequence: CDR1 SGHTA, CDR2 FQGNSA. This CDR3 is 14 amino acids long. Trimming pared 3 bases from V and 7 bases from J, leaving 15 bases between. CDR3 residues: CASSLIVGGSEAFF. The CDR3 DNA reads TGTGCCAGCAGCTTGATTGTCGGGGGGAGTGAAGCTTTCTTT.

Many counts were recorded for this clonotype. This sequence joins TRBV6-6 and TRBJ2-1, with D perhaps given as TRBD1 or TRBD2 (5 bases each). Germline V gene sequence: CDR1 MNHNY, CDR2 SVGAGI (reference sequence). V lost 5 bases and J lost 6, with 11 bases in between. This CDR3 region has 13 residues. Here the CDR3 DNA reads TGTGCCAGCAGTCACCGAGGGGTCAATGAGCAGTTCTTC. Its translation is CASSHRGVNEQFF.

The sample holds many counts of this clonotype. This chain connects TRBV6-6 to TRBJ1-1; D is unclear. There are 12 residues in the CDR3. Germline lookup yields CDR1 MNHNY and CDR2 SVGAGI (reference sequence). The ends were cut back, 6 bases at V and 4 bases at J, with 9 bases in the middle. Here the CDR3 DNA reads TGTGCCAGCAGCTTAAAAGCCACTGAAGCTTTCTTT. Residues: CASSLKATEAFF.

This clonotype occurred a few times. The chain carries TRBV4-1 and TRBJ2-3; D may correspond to TRBD1 or TRBD2 (5 bases each). The CDR3 extends over 15 amino acids. Trimming cost V 4 bases and J 0 bases, with 11 bases left between them. Per the germline V gene, CDR1 is MGHRA and CDR2 is YSYEKL. DNA of the CDR3: TGCGCCAGCAGCCCCTTGGGACGGAGCACAGATACGCAGTATTTT. Translation: CASSPLGRSTDTQYF.

This clonotype showed up many times. DNA of the CDR3: TGTGCCAGCTCTACCTCACAGGGAAACATTCAGTACTTC. Its translation is CASSTSQGNIQYF. This chain links TRBV12-3 or TRBV12-4 with TRBJ2-4; possibly TRBD1 for D (6 bases). The CDR3 sequence is 13 residues long. V lost 8 bases and J lost 6, with 14 bases in between.

This clonotype is labeled medium-sized. CDR3 in DNA: TGTGCCAGCAGTTTTTGGCAGGGTGGAACTGAAGCTTTCTTT. Its protein product is CASSFWQGGTEAFF. V is TRBV28 and J is TRBJ1-1; D is possibly TRBD1 (5 bases). Germline V gene data show CDR1 as MDHEN and CDR2 as SYDVKM. Trimming pared 3 bases from V and 5 bases from J, leaving 13 bases between. The CDR3 has 14 residues.

The V gene is TRBV30, the J gene TRBJ1-4; D gene ambiguous. The CDR3 contains 13 residues. Germline loops: CDR1 GTSNPN, CDR2 SVGIG (reference sequence). With 2 bases removed from V and 4 bases from J, the gap between germline ends came to 8 bases. CDR3 loop: CAWSRQINEKLFF. The CDR3, as DNA: TGTGCCTGGAGTCGTCAAATTAATGAAAAACTGTTTTTT.

The rearrangement uses TRBV11-1 and TRBJ2-3, with D possibly called TRBD1 or TRBD2 (5 bases each). Germline V gene sequence: CDR1 SGHAT, CDR2 FQDESV (reference sequence). V lost 3 bases and J lost 2, with 18 bases in between. The CDR3 extends over 17 amino acids. Here the CDR3 DNA reads TGTGCCAGCAGCTTTTCCCCCCTTGGGGGACCCACAGATACGCAGTATTTT. This codes for CASSFSPLGGPTDTQYF.

This clonotype was recorded many times. This chain uses TRBV5-5 with TRBJ1-5, with D maybe TRBD1 (5 bases). Trimming took off 3 bases at V and 4 bases at J, with 8 bases between the two ends. From germline, CDR1 is SGHKS and CDR2 YYEKEE (reference sequence). The CDR3 is made up of 13 amino acids. CDR3 sequence (DNA): TGTGCCAGCAGCTCGCGGGGGAATCAGCCCCAGCATTTT. Protein sequence: CASSSRGNQPQHF.

Ten or more counts support this clonotype. The V gene is TRBV12-3 or TRBV12-4, the J gene TRBJ1-2; no clear D. Deletions cut 4 bases from V and 8 bases from J, with 14 bases between. The CDR3 length is 13 residues. For the CDR3, the DNA is TGTGCCAGCAGTTCCGACCGAAAGCGCGGCTACACCTTC. It translates to CASSSDRKRGYTF.

This clonotype was seen repeatedly, ten times or more. The chain carries TRBV24-1 and TRBJ2-7, with D tentatively TRBD1 (5 bases). CDR1 is KGHDR and CDR2 is SFDVKD in the germline V gene. V lost 9 bases to trimming and J lost 5 bases, with 16 bases between them. The CDR3 totals 13 residues. The DNA of the CDR3 is TGTGCCACCCGCTACGGACATCCCCACGAGCAGTACTTC. Translating it yields CATRYGHPHEQYF.

There are a few counts of this clonotype. The chain combines TRBV20-1 with TRBJ2-1; 9 bases fit TRBD2. Germline values: CDR1 DFQATT, CDR2 SNEGSKA (reference sequence). V trimming: 1 base; J trimming: 2 bases; junction bases outside the gene matches: 12. The CDR3 runs to 18 residues. The CDR3 spells CSARVLGASGIPYNEQFF. CDR3 nucleotide sequence: TGCAGTGCTAGAGTCCTAGGGGCTAGCGGGATACCCTACAATGAGCAGTTCTTC.

This clonotype was seen many times. V usage is TRBV27 and J usage is TRBJ2-7; weak D call: TRBD1 (5 bases). V was clipped by 3 bases and J by 4 bases, with 13 bases between them. Looked up from germline, CDR1 is MNHEY and CDR2 is SMNVEV (reference sequence). The CDR3 is 14 residues long. CDR3 protein: CASSFGAQVYEQYF. DNA for the CDR3: TGTGCCAGCAGTTTTGGGGCCCAGGTTTACGAGCAGTACTTC.

In its sample, this clonotype is medium-sized. The chain is built from TRBV27 and TRBJ2-7; a weak D match, TRBD1 (6 bases). V was clipped by 0 bases and J by 5 bases, with 14 bases between them. In germline, CDR1 is MNHEY, CDR2 SMNVEV (reference sequence). The CDR3 runs 15 residues. CDR3 in amino acids: CASSLSWGQIHEQYF. DNA of the CDR3: TGTGCCAGCAGTTTATCGTGGGGACAAATCCACGAGCAGTACTTC.

This clonotype has a handful of counts. J is TRBJ1-4 and V is TRBV9, with D possibly matching TRBD1 (5 bases). Germline CDR1 is SGDLS and CDR2 is YYNGEE. The CDR3 consists of 15 residues. Deletions cut 0 bases from V and 5 bases from J, with 11 bases between. CDR3 sequence reads: CASSVGSDKNEKLFF. The CDR3 region has the DNA TGTGCCAGCAGCGTAGGTTCGGACAAGAATGAAAAACTGTTTTTT.

This clonotype appeared many times. This chain links TRBV14 with TRBJ2-6; D is unclear. Trimming left V 3 bases short and J 12 bases short, with 12 bases between. Looked up from germline, CDR1 is SGHDN and CDR2 is FVKESK. This CDR3 is built from 13 residues. Here the CDR3 DNA reads TGTGCCAGCAGCCATTTGGGGATCCCCGTCCTGACTTTC. This gives the protein CASSHLGIPVLTF.

The table lists this clonotype with many counts. For the CDR3, the DNA is TGTGCCAGCAGTTTACTACCGGGGCGGGAGGACCCAGATACGCAGTATTTT. Amino acid sequence: CASSLLPGREDPDTQYF. The chain joins TRBV28 to TRBJ2-3; 8 bases agree with TRBD2. Unmatched junction bases numbered 11, after V lost 2 bases and J lost 4 bases. From germline, CDR1 is MDHEN and CDR2 SYDVKM. This CDR3 is built from 17 residues.

This clonotype has ten or more counts. The genes are TRBV20-1 and TRBJ2-5; D is unclear. CDR3 length: 14 residues. The germline V and J ends were trimmed by 0 bases and 2 bases, with 10 bases remaining between them. Germline CDR1 is DFQATT and CDR2 is SNEGSKA (reference sequence). The CDR3 here is CSARDGGIQETQYF. Written as DNA, the CDR3 is TGCAGTGCTAGAGATGGCGGAATTCAAGAGACCCAGTACTTC.